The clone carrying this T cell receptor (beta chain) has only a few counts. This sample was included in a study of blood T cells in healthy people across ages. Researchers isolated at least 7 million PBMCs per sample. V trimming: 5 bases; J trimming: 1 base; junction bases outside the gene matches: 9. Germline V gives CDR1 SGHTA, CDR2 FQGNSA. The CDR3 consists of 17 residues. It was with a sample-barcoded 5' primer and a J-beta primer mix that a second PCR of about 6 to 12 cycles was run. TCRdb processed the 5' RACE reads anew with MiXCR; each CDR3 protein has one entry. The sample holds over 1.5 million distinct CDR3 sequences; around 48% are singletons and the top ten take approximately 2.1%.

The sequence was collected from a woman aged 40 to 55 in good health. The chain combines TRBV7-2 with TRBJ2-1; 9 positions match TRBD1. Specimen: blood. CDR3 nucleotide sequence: TGTGCCAGCAGCCGACAAGGGACAGGGAGATCCTACAATGAGCAGTTCTTC. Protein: CASSRQGTGRSYNEQFF. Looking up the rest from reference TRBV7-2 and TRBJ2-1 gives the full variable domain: GAGVSQSPSNKVTEKGKDVELRCDPISGHTALYWYRQSLGQGLEFLIYFQGNSAPDKSGLPSDRFSAERTGGSVSTLTIQRTQQEDSAVYLCASSRQGTGRSYNEQFFGPGTRLTVL.